One sample yielded the 10 T cell receptor beta chains listed below, sequenced in a study of human T cells and chemical hapten exposure. TCRdb independently ran MiXCR on the RACE reads; one entry per CDR3 protein. The sample has roughly 120,000 distinct CDR3 sequences; 9.5% to 13% are singletons. Time point given: patch test 1, 2 weeks after DPC sensitization. Indicated treatment: therapeutic diphenylcyclopropenone sensitization with weekly scalp DPC. The sequencing used whole blood, collected in connection with sensitization to the hapten diphenylcyclopropenone (DPC). These receptors were taken from a woman aged 50 to 60 with alopecia areata. Some clones in this sample may be carry-over from other donors' samples.

J is TRBJ2-7 and V is TRBV20-1; the D gene could be TRBD1 or TRBD2 (6 bases each). CDR3 size: 14 residues. The germline V gene has CDR1 DFQATT and CDR2 SNEGSKA (reference sequence). Trimming shortened V by 5 bases and J by 5 bases, and 19 bases separated the two germline ends. The CDR3 sequence: CSAPMGGPYNEQYF. Written as DNA, the CDR3 is TGCAGTGCTCCTATGGGGGGCCCGTATAACGAGCAGTACTTC.

The table lists this clonotype with a few counts. This chain uses TRBV7-9 with TRBJ2-1; D is unresolved. V was pared by 1 base and J by 8 bases, with 9 bases between. Germline CDR1 reads SEHNR; CDR2 reads FQNEAQ (reference sequence). The CDR3 has 13 amino acids. CDR3 coding DNA: TGTGCCAGCAGCTTAGGAATAGGTTATGAGCAGTTCTTC. Amino acid sequence: CASSLGIGYEQFF.

Remarks on this clonotype: A junction end diverges from the germline sequence, so it may reflect a read error. The chain recombines TRBV20-1 with TRBJ2-7; 14 bases agree with TRBD2. CDR3 size: 16 residues. Per the germline V gene, CDR1 is DFQATT and CDR2 is SNEGSKA (reference sequence). CDR3 nucleotide sequence: TGCAGTGCTAGACTGGCCGGGACTAGCGGGAGCTACGGGCAGTACTTC. The encoded protein is CSARLAGTSGSYGQYF.

This clonotype has more than one count but fewer than ten. The rearrangement joins TRBV29-1 to TRBJ2-7; D ambiguous. In germline, CDR1 is SQVTM, CDR2 ANQGSEA. CDR3 length: 12 residues. V gave up 4 bases and J gave up 3 bases, with 10 bases separating them. The CDR3 DNA is TGCAGCGTTGTTGGCACCTACTACGAGCAGTACTTC. Translated, it gives CSVVGTYYEQYF.

This clonotype was picked up many times. The chain carries TRBV20-1 and TRBJ2-5; unclear D gene. Germline CDR1 is DFQATT and CDR2 is SNEGSKA (reference sequence). V lost 7 bases and J 0 bases, leaving 9 bases between the germline ends. The CDR3 is made up of 12 amino acids. The CDR3 DNA reads TGCAGTGATCGCAGAAACCAAGAGACCCAGTACTTC. Residues: CSDRRNQETQYF.

This clonotype has a count of ten or more. The chain has TRBV20-1 and TRBJ2-5; 9 bases fit TRBD2. V was pared by 5 bases and J by 4 bases, with 11 bases of the junction left unmatched. The CDR3 is made up of 15 amino acids. The germline CDR1 and CDR2 sequences are DFQATT and SNEGSKA (reference sequence). The CDR3 loop reads CSAALPLTSGETQYF. For the CDR3, the DNA is TGCAGTGCTGCCCTTCCCCTGACTAGCGGAGAGACCCAGTACTTC.

The rearrangement links TRBV2 to TRBJ2-3; D may be TRBD2 (6 bases). Looked up from germline, CDR1 is SNHLY and CDR2 is FYNNEI. This CDR3 is built from 11 residues. The ends were cut back, 3 bases at V and 8 bases at J, with 6 bases in the middle. The CDR3 region has the DNA TGTGCCAGCAGTGACGGGGGTACGCAGTATTTT. It yields the protein CASSDGGTQYF.

This clonotype was seen many times. The chain combines TRBV6-6 with TRBJ2-1, with TRBD2 matching over 10 bases. With V trimmed by 5 bases and J by 1 base, 5 bases remained unmatched. The CDR3 runs to 16 residues. CDR1 is MNHNY, CDR2 SVGAGI, per germline (reference sequence). The CDR3 sequence: CASSPSGGASYNEQFF. CDR3 in DNA: TGTGCCAGCAGTCCCAGCGGGGGGGCTTCCTACAATGAGCAGTTCTTC.

The table lists this clonotype with a few counts. The chain recombines TRBV11-2 with TRBJ2-3; no reliable D call. Germline CDR1 reads SGHAT; CDR2 reads FQNNGV. The CDR3 length is 15 residues. V was pared by 5 bases and J by 2 bases, with 14 bases between. CDR3 residues: CASSPRSLHTDTQYF. The CDR3 bases are TGTGCCAGCAGCCCAAGGTCCCTCCACACAGATACGCAGTATTTT.

This clonotype showed up just a few times. CDR3 residues: CASSDTGAMGTEAFF. In DNA, the CDR3 is TGCGCCAGCAGTGACACGGGGGCTATGGGAACTGAAGCTTTCTTT. The chain joins TRBV10-1 to TRBJ1-1; D possibly corresponds to TRBD1 (6 bases). The V gene's germline CDR1 is WNHNN and CDR2 SYGVQD (reference sequence). CDR3 length: 15 residues. V lost 3 bases, J lost 5 bases, and 16 bases lay in between.